Given below is one T cell receptor (beta chain) in context. Its antigen is currently unknown. The data were taken from a study of cytomegalovirus exposure and HLA in healthy donors. Study findings and constraints: A later analysis found common viral pathogens apparently linked to several of the most significant clusters.

The primer mix had 60 Vbeta and 13 Jbeta primers. The data were produced by immunoSEQ multiplex PCR, yet TCRdb's version contains in-frame clones alone and is incomplete. The sample comprises under 200,000 clones, approximately 79% of which are singletons, and about 2% rests with the top ten. Trimming shortened V by 2 bases and J by 3 bases, and 13 bases separated the two germline ends. The CDR3 sequence is 16 residues long. Germline values: CDR1 MNHNY, CDR2 SVGAGI (reference sequence). This chain connects TRBV6-6 to TRBJ1-4, with a possible D match to TRBD1 (5 bases). Material: PBMCs. The source is a human donor in good health. The CDR3 nucleotides read TGTGCCAGCAGTTACCCGGGACTTACGGCTAATGAAAAACTGTTTTTT. Encoded protein: CASSYPGLTANEKLFF.